This T cell receptor beta chain is drawn from a study of T cells after yellow fever vaccination. Notes on the study in general: Researchers cautioned that FACS-sorted repertoires could harbor abundant clonotypes contaminating from the bulk population.

Germline V gene sequence: CDR1 MNHEY, CDR2 SMNVEV (reference sequence). Germline trimming cut 6 bases from V and 5 bases from J; bases unmatched to any gene: 9. The CDR3 consists of 16 residues. TCRdb re-derived calls from the 5' RACE reads in MiXCR, one entry per CDR3 protein. The sample consists of about 74,000 distinct CDR3 sequences, roughly 6.9% of them appearing once. Comments on this clonotype: As yet, its antigen is unknown.

This sequence was found in a man younger than 35 who received the YFV17D yellow fever vaccine. The sample in question was CD8+ T cells sorted from PBMCs, obtained 4 to 5 days after the first yellow fever vaccination. The J gene is TRBJ2-3, the V gene TRBV27, with 12 bases identical to TRBD2. CDR3 sequence (DNA): TGTGCCAGCAGGCCCTTACTAGCGGGGGGTCGAGATACGCAGTATTTT. It specifies CASRPLLAGGRDTQYF.